This T cell receptor beta chain was obtained from a study of response to subunit inactivated influenza vaccine. TCRdb called the RT-PCR reads again in MiXCR, with one record for every CDR3 protein. The sample records about 800,000 distinct CDR3 sequences, around 20% being singletons. Sample: PBMCs from blood, taken about 5 days after vaccination. The receptor comes from a man aged 50 or older who received an inactivated influenza vaccine.

CDR3 in amino acids: CASSPSWSEQFF. CDR3 nucleotides: TGTGCCAGCAGTCCCTCGTGGAGTGAGCAGTTCTTC. The chain couples TRBV28 to TRBJ2-1; D is ambiguous. CDR1 is MDHEN and CDR2 is SYDVKM in the germline V gene. V lost 5 bases and J 9 bases, leaving 11 bases between the germline ends. This CDR3 contains 12 residues.